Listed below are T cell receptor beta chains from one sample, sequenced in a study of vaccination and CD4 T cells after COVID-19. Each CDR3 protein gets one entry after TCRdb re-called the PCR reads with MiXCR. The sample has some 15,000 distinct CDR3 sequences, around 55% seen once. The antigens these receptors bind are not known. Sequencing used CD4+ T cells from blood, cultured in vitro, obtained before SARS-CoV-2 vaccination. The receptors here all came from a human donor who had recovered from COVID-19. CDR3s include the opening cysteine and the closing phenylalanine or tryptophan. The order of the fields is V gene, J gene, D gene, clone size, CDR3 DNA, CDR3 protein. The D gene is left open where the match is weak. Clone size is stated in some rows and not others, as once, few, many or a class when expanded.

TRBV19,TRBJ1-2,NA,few,TGTGCCAGTAGTATATCGACAGCTAACTATGGCTACACCTTC,CASSISTANYGYTF
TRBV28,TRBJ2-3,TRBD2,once,TGTGCCAGCAGTTCCCTATTGACTAGCGGAGCGTTCACAGATACGCAGTATTTT,CASSSLLTSGAFTDTQYF
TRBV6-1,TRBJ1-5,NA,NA,TGTGCCAGCAGTCCACTAGGGAATAGCAATCAGCCCCAGCATTTT,CASSPLGNSNQPQHF
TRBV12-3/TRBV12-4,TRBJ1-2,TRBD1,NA,TGTGCCAGCAGTAGCCTGACAGGGGGGGGAAACTATGGCTACACCTTC,CASSSLTGGGNYGYTF
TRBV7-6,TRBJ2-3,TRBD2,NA,TGTGCCAGCAGCTTAGGGGGAGGGATAAGTATCACAGATACGCAGTATTTT,CASSLGGGISITDTQYF
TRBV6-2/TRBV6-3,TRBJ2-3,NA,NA,TGTGCCAGCAGTTACACCTTCACAGATACGCAGTATTTT,CASSYTFTDTQYF
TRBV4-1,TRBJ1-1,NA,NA,TGCGCCAGCAGCCAAGGAGGGGGGGCGAGGGCCCCTACTGAAGCTTTCTTT,CASSQGGGARAPTEAFF
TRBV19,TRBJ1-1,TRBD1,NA,TGTGCCAGTAGTATAGAGGGACAGGGGGGAACTGAAGCTTTCTTT,CASSIEGQGGTEAFF
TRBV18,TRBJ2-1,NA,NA,TGTGCCAGCTCACGCAATAGCGGAGAGCAGTTCTTC,CASSRNSGEQFF
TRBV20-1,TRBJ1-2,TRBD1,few,TGCAGTGCTCGTCAGGGGGCGCCGGATGGCTACACCTTC,CSARQGAPDGYTF
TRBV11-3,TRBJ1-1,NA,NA,TGTGCCAGCAGCTCAGGGCCGGGACGGATGAACACTGAAGCTTTCTTT,CASSSGPGRMNTEAFF
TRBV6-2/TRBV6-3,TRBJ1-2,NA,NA,TGTGCCACCAGAAAAGGACTATATGGCTACACCTTC,CATRKGLYGYTF
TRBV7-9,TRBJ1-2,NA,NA,TGTGCCAGCAGCTCCCGGCGGACTGAGGGTAACTATGGCTACACCTTC,CASSSRRTEGNYGYTF
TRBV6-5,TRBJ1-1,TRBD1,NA,TGTGCCAGCAGTTACTCCCGGGACAGGGACACTGAAGCTTTCTTT,CASSYSRDRDTEAFF
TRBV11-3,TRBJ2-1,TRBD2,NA,TGTGCCAGCAGCCCAGGGACTACCCCCTACAATGAGCAGTTCTTC,CASSPGTTPYNEQFF
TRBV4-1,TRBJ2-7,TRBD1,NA,TGCGCCAGCAGCCAAGTTGGCAGGGGGAGCTACGAGCAGTACTTC,CASSQVGRGSYEQYF
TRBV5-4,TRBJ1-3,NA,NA,TGTGCCAGCAGCACGTGGGCCTCTGGAAACACCATATATTTT,CASSTWASGNTIYF
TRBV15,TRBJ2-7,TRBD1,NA,TGTGCCACCAGCAACGGACAGGGCCCCTACGAGCAGTACTTC,CATSNGQGPYEQYF